This record looks at one T cell receptor beta chain sequence and its context. Its recognized antigen is unknown. Nothing much larger sits one base from this clone, and base qualities are not available. This sample was taken from a study of beta chain features in type 1 diabetes (dated by TCRdb to 2017 to 2018). Looking at the study overall: Mean age, gender distribution, total cell number and subset yield were not different between patients and healthy donors. A total of roughly 100 million sorted cells were examined across all samples, and a strong correlation was observed between cell number per subset and RNA yield. Naive and central memory subsets were obtained from all 30 or so donors, but regulatory and stem cell-like memory subsets were isolated from only 8 patients and about eight healthy donors. The study compared the TCRB repertoires of sorted circulating CD4+ T cell subsets in recently diagnosed type 1 diabetes patients with those in matched healthy donors.

On the study overall, not on this receptor specifically: Only small numbers of individuals were included in the HLA sub-analyses, which left unresolved whether HLA type had any influence on TCRB rearrangement. Patients with type 1 diabetes made fewer insertions and deleted more nucleotides at VDJ recombination sites, implying thymic rearrangement abnormalities. Naive, central memory and regulatory TCRB repertoires appeared to be more alike among patients than among healthy donors. Shorter templates might have been favored by PCR, but patient and control samples were amplified and corrected together, so both groups would have been affected equally by any skew. Because cDNA was sequenced instead of genomic DNA, activated cells with high expression could be over-represented, although the groups did not differ in activation or CD3 levels. In all four CD4+ subsets, TCRB CDR3 length was moderately but significantly shorter in type 1 diabetes patients.

V drops 3 bases and J drops 6 bases, leaving 12 bases in between. The CDR3 measures 13 amino acids from cysteine to phenylalanine. Only the CDR3 region is kept as DNA, spanning 39 bases read in frame from base 1. CDR1 and CDR2 (MDHEN, SYDVKM) derive from the germline V gene. Each donor gave one peripheral blood draw, averaging approximately 110 mL, which was collected into heparinised tubes. A BD FACSAria II was used to sort naive, central memory, regulatory and stem cell-like memory CD4+ T cells with a panel that included CD45RO, CCR7, CD25, CD127, CD95 and CD27. Every sorted population had a purity above 95%. PBMCs were isolated right away by Lymphoprep density gradient centrifugation and were stained directly, without culture. So that batch effects would be minimized, each experiment stained and sorted samples in pairs, pairing one healthy donor with one patient. All of the isolated RNA was reverse transcribed with the High Capacity cDNA Reverse Transcription Kit, so expressed TCRB transcripts were sequenced. Deep immunoSEQ sequencing was applied to naive, central memory and regulatory T cell samples, giving an average of about 3.7 million total reads per sample. After sorted cells were lysed in RLT buffer, RNA was extracted with DNase-treated RNeasy Micro or Mini kits, with the choice depending on cell number. Each cell subset was processed on its own to prevent cross-contamination, while patient and healthy donor samples were processed together. Using the immunoSEQ multiplex PCR, TCRB sequences were amplified from cDNA into 87-bp fragments spanning the CDR3 region. The amplicons were sequenced using the Illumina HiSeq platform. Per the original workflow: PCR bias was computationally corrected using synthetic template baselines, reads within Hamming distance 2 were collapsed, and singletons that could not be merged were discarded. Reads were aligned to IMGT to assign V, D and J genes, CDR3 length, and insertions or deletions at six rearrangement sites. Within each subset, clonotype counts were normalized to the number of sorted cells before true diversity and Gini coefficients were calculated with the tcR R package. Repertoire sharing was quantified using the overlap coefficient calculated on TCRB nucleotide sequences. In TCRdb, the immuneACCESS table is reduced to in-frame sequences with V and J assigned. These tables do not hold every clone; where another copy was compared, an unresolved V gene accounts for under half, and the others remain unexplained. Clone size and the V and J calls come from that table; the DNA yielded D and trimming. The sample table shows about 40,000 clones, and about two thirds are seen once. Clones ranked in the top ten supply around 2% of the sample.

The receptor comes from a woman aged 25 to 45 in good health. What was sequenced was Tregs from blood. The cell subset or site label of this sample denotes: regulatory CD4+ T cells. The sequence is built from TRBV28 and TRBJ2-7; TRBD2 could be the D gene, as 6 bases match. CDR3 region: CASSFAGTREQYF. Here is the DNA: TGTGCCAGCAGTTTTGCGGGAACGCGCGAGCAGTACTTC.